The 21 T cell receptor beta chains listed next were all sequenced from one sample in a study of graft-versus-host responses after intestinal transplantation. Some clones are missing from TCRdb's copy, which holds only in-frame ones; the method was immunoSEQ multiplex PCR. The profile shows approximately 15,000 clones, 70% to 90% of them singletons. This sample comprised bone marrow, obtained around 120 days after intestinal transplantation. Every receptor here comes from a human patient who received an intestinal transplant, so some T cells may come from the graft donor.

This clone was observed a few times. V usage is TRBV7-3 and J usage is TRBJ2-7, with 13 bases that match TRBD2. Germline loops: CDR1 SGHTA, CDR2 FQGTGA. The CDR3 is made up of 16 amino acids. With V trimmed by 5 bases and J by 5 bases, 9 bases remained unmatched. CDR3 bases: TGTGCCAGCAGCGCGTCGGGACTAGCGGGATCCCACGAGCAGTACTTC. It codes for CASSASGLAGSHEQYF. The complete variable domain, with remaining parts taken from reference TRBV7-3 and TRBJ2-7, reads GAGVSQTPSNKVTEKGKYVELRCDPISGHTALYWYRQSLGQGPEFLIYFQGTGAADDSGLPNDRFFAVRPEGSVSTLKIQRTERGDSAVYLCASSASGLAGSHEQYFGPGTRLTVT.

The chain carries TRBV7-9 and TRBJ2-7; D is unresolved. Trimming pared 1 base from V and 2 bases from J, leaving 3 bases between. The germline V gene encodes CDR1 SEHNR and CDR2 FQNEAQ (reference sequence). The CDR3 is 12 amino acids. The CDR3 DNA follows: TGTGCCAGCAGCTTAGTGGCCTACGAGCAGTACTTC. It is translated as CASSLVAYEQYF.

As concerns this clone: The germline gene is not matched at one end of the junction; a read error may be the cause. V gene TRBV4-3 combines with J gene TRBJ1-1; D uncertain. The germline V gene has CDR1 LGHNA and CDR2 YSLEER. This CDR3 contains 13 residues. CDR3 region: CASSQDRNTEAFF. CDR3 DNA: TGCGCCAGCAGTCAAGACCGGAACACTGAAGCTTTCTTT.

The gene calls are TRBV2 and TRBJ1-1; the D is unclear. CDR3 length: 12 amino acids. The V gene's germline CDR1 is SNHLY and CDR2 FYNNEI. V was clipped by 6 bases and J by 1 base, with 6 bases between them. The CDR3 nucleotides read TGTGCCAGCAGAGCTTCGAACACTGAAGCTTTCTTT. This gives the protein CASRASNTEAFF.

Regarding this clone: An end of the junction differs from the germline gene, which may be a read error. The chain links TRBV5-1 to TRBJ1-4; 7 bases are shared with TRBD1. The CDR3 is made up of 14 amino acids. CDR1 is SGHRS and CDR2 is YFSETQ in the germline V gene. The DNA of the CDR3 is TGCGCCAGCAGCTTGGGACAGGGTCTACCACCATTCAATTTT. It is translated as CASSLGQGLPPFNF. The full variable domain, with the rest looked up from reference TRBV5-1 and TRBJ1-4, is KAGVTQTPRYLIKTRGQQVTLSCSPISGHRSVSWYQQTPGQGLQFLFEYFSETQRNKGNFPGRFSGRQFSNSRSEMNVSTLELGDSALYLCASSLGQGLPPFNFGSGTQLSVL.

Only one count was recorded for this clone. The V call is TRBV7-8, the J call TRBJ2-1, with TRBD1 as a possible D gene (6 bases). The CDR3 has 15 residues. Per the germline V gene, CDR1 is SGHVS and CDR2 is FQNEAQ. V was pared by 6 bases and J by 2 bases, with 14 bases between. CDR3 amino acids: CASSLGGRTYNEQFF. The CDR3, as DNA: TGTGCCAGCAGTCTAGGGGGTCGGACCTACAATGAGCAGTTCTTC.

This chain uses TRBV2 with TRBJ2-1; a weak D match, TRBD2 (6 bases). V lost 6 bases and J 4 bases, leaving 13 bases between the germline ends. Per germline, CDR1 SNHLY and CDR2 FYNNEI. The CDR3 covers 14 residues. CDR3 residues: CASRGVAEYNEQFF. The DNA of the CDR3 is TGTGCCAGCAGGGGTGTAGCGGAGTACAATGAGCAGTTCTTC. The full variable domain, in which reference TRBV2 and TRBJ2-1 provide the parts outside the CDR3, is EPEVTQTPSHQVTQMGQEVILRCVPISNHLYFYWYRQILGQKVEFLVSFYNNEISEKSEIFDDQFSVERPDGSNFTLKIRSTKLEDSAMYFCASRGVAEYNEQFFGPGTRLTVL.

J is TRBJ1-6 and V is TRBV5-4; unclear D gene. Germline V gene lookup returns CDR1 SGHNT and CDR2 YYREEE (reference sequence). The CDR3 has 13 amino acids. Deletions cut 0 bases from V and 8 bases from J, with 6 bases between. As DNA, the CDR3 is TGTGCCAGCAGCTTGGGCGGGGATTCACCCCTCCACTTT. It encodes CASSLGGDSPLHF.

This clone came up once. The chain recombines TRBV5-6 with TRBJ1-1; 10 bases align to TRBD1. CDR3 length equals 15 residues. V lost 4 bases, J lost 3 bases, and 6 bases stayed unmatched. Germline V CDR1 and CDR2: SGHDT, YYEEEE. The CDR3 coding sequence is TGTGCCAGCAGCCCGGCGGGACAGGGGCACACTGAAGCTTTCTTT. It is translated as CASSPAGQGHTEAFF.

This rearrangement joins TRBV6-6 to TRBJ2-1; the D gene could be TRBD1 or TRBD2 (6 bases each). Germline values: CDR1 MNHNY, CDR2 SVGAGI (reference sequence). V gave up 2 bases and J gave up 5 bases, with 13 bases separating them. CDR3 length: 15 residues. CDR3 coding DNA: TGTGCCAGCAGTTACGGGGGGCTCGTGGACAATGAGCAGTTCTTC. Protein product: CASSYGGLVDNEQFF.

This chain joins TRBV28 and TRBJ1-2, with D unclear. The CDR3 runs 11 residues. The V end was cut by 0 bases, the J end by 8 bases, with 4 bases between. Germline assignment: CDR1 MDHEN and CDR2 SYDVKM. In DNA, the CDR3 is TGTGCCAGCAGTTTATGGGGGGGCTACACCTTC. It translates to CASSLWGGYTF.

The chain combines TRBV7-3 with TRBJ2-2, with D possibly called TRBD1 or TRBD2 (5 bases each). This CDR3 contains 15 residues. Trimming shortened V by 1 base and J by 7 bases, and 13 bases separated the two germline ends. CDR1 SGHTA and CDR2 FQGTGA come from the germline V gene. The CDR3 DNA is TGTGCCAGCAGCTTAATTACGGGGCCGGGCGGGGAGCTGTTTTTT. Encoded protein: CASSLITGPGGELFF.

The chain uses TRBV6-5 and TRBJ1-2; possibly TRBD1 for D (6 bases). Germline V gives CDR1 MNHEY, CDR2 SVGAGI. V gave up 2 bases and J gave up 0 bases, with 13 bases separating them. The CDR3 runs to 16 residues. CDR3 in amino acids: CASSYSSGTPNYGYTF. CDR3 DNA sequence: TGTGCCAGCAGTTACAGTTCCGGGACACCTAACTATGGCTACACCTTC.

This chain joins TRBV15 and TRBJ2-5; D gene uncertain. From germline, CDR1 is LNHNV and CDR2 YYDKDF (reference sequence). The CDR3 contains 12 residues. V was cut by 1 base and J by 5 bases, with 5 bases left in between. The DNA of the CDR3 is TGTGCCACCAGCAGAGCGGATGAGACCCAGTACTTC. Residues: CATSRADETQYF.

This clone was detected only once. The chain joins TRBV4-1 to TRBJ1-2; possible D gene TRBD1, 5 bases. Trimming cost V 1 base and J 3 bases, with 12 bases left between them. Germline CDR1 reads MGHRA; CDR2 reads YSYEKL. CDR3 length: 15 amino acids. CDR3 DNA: TGCGCCAGCAGCCAAGTTGCCAGGGACGACTATGGCTACACCTTC. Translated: CASSQVARDDYGYTF.

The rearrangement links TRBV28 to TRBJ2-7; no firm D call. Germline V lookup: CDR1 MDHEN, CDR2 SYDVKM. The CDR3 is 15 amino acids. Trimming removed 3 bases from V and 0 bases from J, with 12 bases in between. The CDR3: CASSLGVQASYEQYF. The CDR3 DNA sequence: TGTGCCAGCAGTTTGGGCGTACAAGCCTCCTACGAGCAGTACTTC.

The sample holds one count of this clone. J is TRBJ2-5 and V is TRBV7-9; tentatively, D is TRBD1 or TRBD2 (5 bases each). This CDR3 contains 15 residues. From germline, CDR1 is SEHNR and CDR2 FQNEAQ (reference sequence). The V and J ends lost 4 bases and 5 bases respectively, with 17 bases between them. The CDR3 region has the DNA TGTGCCAGCAGCTCCCAGGGCGGGCTGGGGGAGACCCAGTACTTC. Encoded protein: CASSSQGGLGETQYF.

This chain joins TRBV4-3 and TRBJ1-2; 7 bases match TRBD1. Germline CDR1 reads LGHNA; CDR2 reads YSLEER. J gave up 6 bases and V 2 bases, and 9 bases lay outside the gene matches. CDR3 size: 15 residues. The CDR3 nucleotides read TGCGCCAGCAGCCAATCTCTTTTGACAGGGAATGGCTACACCTTC. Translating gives CASSQSLLTGNGYTF.

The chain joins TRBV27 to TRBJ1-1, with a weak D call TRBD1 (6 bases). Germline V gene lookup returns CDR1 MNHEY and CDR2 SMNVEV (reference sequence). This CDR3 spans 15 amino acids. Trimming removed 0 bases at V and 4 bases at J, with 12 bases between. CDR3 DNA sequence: TGTGCCAGCAGTTTATCGGGGGGGCTAAGCACTGAAGCTTTCTTT. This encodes CASSLSGGLSTEAFF.

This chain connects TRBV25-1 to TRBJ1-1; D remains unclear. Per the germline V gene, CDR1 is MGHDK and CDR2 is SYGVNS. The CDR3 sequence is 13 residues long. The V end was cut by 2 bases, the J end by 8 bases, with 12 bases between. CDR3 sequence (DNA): TGTGCCAGCAGTGAACGAGGACGTTCCGAAGCTTTCTTT. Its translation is CASSERGRSEAFF. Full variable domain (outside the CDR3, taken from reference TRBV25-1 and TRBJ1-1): EADIYQTPRYLVIGTGKKITLECSQTMGHDKMYWYQQDPGMELHLIHYSYGVNSTEKGDLSSESTVSRIRTEHFPLTLESARPSHTSQYLCASSERGRSEAFFGQGTRLTVV.

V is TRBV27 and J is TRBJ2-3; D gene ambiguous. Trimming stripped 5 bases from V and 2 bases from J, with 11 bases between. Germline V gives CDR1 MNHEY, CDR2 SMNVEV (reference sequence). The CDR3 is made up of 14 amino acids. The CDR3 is CASSPTDDTDTQYF. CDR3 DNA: TGTGCCAGCAGTCCGACGGACGACACAGATACGCAGTATTTT.